The TCR beta chain described here comes from a study of blood T cell repertoires in COVID-19. Study-wide background: Researchers got acute and convalescent COVID-19 samples from the United States, Italy and Spain. The analysed material was cDNA or gDNA that came from T cells, B-cell-depleted T cells, or PBMCs.

The CDR3 has 18 residues. With 4 bases removed from V and 0 bases from J, the gap between germline ends came to 19 bases. Germline assignment: CDR1 SGHVS and CDR2 FNYEAQ. In the authors' workflow: From reference gene primer amplification, estimates of nucleated cell counts were derived. Repertoires were generated with immunoSEQ multiplex PCR, while TCRdb's copy carries only in-frame clones and drops some. D and trimming come from the DNA, and the V and J calls and clone size come from that table. The sample contains 90,000 to 100,000 clones, less than 85% of which appear only once. This receptor was taken from an elderly man with acute or convalescent COVID-19. Sequencing was carried out using peripheral blood. The chain recombines TRBV7-6 with TRBJ1-3; no definite D call. The CDR3 region is CASSSARFTLSSGNTIYF. The CDR3 DNA reads TGTGCCAGCAGCTCAGCTCGGTTTACTTTAAGCTCTGGAAACACCATATATTTT.